This T cell receptor beta chain was identified in a study of cytomegalovirus exposure and HLA in healthy donors. Study findings and constraints: Within an earlier analysis, most TCR beta V segments proved productive either about 90% or about 30% of the time. Most TCRs appeared rarely, but some public TCRs recurred in many donors. A later analysis showed HLA-associated TCR beta chains outstripping equally common others in clonal expansion.

The count of this clone is one. The antigen is undetermined. Primers: 60 Vbeta forward and 13 Jbeta reverse. Profiled with immunoSEQ multiplex PCR; TCRdb holds only in-frame clones, not every one. The repertoire holds roughly 44,000 clones, with roughly 80% as singletons. Trimming took off 2 bases at V and 6 bases at J, with 8 bases between the two ends. Germline CDR1 GTSNPN, CDR2 SVGIG (reference sequence). This CDR3 is built from 11 residues. This TCR came from a man between 45 and 60 years old in good health and CMV-seronegative. Sequencing input: PBMCs. This sequence joins TRBV30 and TRBJ2-7; D unresolved. The CDR3 reads CAWSLDSEQYF. The CDR3 DNA sequence: TGTGCCTGGAGTCTCGACTCCGAGCAGTACTTC.